This T cell receptor (beta chain) was retrieved from a study of blood T cells in healthy people across ages. A second roughly 7 to 11 cycle PCR used barcoded and J-beta primers. TCRdb reanalysed the 5' RACE reads using MiXCR and keeps one entry per CDR3 protein. The sample has around 1.5 million distinct CDR3 sequences; approximately 59% are singletons. V lost 0 bases and J lost 2, with 5 bases in between. CDR1 is SQVTM, CDR2 ANQGSEA, per germline. The CDR3 extends over 12 amino acids. The table lists this clonotype with many counts. This receptor was obtained from a man between 18 and 29 years old in good health. V is TRBV29-1 and J is TRBJ2-7; D is uncertain. Sample: blood. CDR3 sequence (DNA): TGCAGCGTTGAAGACGGAACCTACGAGCAGTACTTC. Protein sequence: CSVEDGTYEQYF.